What follows is one T cell receptor beta chain and its context. Its antigen remains unknown. The read terminates 3 residues before the CDR3 end, so the remaining end is supplied by the germline J gene. Germline CDR1 DFQATT, CDR2 SNEGSKA (reference sequence). CDR3 length: 12 amino acids. Trimming removed 5 bases at V and 5 bases at J, with 13 bases between. This entry is derived from a study of Tregs in tolerant kidney transplant recipients. Findings and caveats of the study: This study did not directly address biological reproducibility. Nucleotide sequences could not be compared across some patients' samples due to primer changes.

Mixed chimerism was transient after nonmyeloablative marrow transplants from related graft donors. Here immunoSEQ multiplex PCR was the method, and the copy in TCRdb shows in-frame clones only, minus some. The clone table shows tens of thousands of clones, with the ten largest holding about 1.9%. J is TRBJ2-7 and V is TRBV20-1; D remains ambiguous. The sequencing here drew on CD4+ T cells from blood (PBMCs), taken 24 months after the transplant. This clonotype was obtained from a human patient who received a combined kidney and bone marrow transplant. T cells may partly derive from the graft donor. CDR3 sequence: CSALPGTDEQYF. CDR3 DNA (partial): TGCAGTGCTCTTCCAGGTACCGACGAG.